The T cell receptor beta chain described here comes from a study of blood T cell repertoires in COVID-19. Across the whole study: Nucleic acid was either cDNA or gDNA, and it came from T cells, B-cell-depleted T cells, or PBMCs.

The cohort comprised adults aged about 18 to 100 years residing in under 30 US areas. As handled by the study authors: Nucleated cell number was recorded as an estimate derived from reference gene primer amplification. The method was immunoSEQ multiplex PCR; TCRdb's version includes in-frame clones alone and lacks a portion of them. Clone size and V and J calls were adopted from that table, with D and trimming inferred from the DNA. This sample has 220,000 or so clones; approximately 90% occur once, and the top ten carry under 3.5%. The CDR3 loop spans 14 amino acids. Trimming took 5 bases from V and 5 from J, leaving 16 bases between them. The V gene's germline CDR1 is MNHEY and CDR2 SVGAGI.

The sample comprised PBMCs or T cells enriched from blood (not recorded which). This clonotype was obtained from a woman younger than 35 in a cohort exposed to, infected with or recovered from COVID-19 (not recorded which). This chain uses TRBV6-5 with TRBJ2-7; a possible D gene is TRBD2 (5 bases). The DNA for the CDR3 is TGTGCCAGCAGTCAACTCGATGTCGGGGACGAGCAGTACTTC. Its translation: CASSQLDVGDEQYF.